Listed below are T cell receptor beta chains from one sample, sequenced in a study of T cell responses to AZD1222 COVID-19 vaccine. Some clones are missing from TCRdb's copy, which holds only in-frame ones; the method was immunoSEQ multiplex PCR. Of 250,000 to 300,000 clones in the sample, about 94% are singletons; the top ten hold approximately 0.52%. Material: peripheral blood, obtained 28 days after the second AZD1222 dose. Receptor source: an adult who received the AZD1222 COVID-19 vaccine. Each CDR3 is given with its conserved first and last residue. Fields, in order: J gene, D gene, clone size, V gene, CDR3 protein, CDR3 DNA. The D gene is left open where the match is weak. Clone size, where shown, is once, few, many, or a class for clones that have expanded.

TRBJ2-1	.	.	TRBV11-1	CASSTGPYNEQFF	TGTGCCAGCAGCACGGGACCCTACAATGAGCAGTTCTTC
TRBJ2-2	.	.	TRBV4-1	CASATGPLNTGELFF	TGCGCCAGCGCGACAGGCCCTTTAAACACCGGGGAGCTGTTTTTT
TRBJ2-1	TRBD2	.	TRBV6-2/TRBV6-3	CASSDPLVSGRGSYNEQFF	TGTGCCAGCAGTGACCCACTGGTGAGCGGGAGGGGCTCCTACAATGAGCAGTTCTTC
TRBJ1-5	.	.	TRBV18	CASSLASDNQPQHF	TGTGCCAGCTCACTTGCTTCGGATAATCAGCCCCAGCATTTT
TRBJ2-7	.	.	TRBV7-8	CASSLDKGSYEQYF	TGTGCCAGCAGCTTAGATAAGGGCTCCTACGAGCAGTACTTC
TRBJ1-2	.	.	TRBV4-2	CASSQLWTEKYGYTF	TGTGCCAGCAGCCAACTTTGGACAGAAAAGTATGGCTACACCTTC
TRBJ1-1	.	.	TRBV6-2/TRBV6-3	CASSLNRVNTEAFF	TGTGCCAGCAGTCTGAACAGGGTGAACACTGAAGCTTTCTTT
TRBJ2-7	.	once	TRBV2	CASSALGQGEQYF	TGTGCCAGCAGTGCCCTCGGGCAGGGCGAGCAGTACTTC
TRBJ1-3	.	.	TRBV19	CASRRSSGNTIYF	TGTGCCAGTAGGCGGTCGTCTGGAAACACCATATATTTT
TRBJ2-3	.	.	TRBV12-3/TRBV12-4	CASNRQYTDTQYF	TGTGCCAGCAACAGACAGTACACAGATACGCAGTATTTT
TRBJ1-5	.	.	TRBV23-1	CASSQGPGEANQPQHF	TGCGCCAGCAGTCAGGGACCCGGGGAGGCCAATCAGCCCCAGCATTTT
TRBJ2-7	.	.	TRBV6-1	CASSEAGLSSYEQYF	TGTGCCAGCAGTGAAGCGGGCCTTAGCTCCTACGAGCAGTACTTC
TRBJ1-6	TRBD1	.	TRBV28	CASSLPGQINSPLHF	TGTGCCAGCAGTTTACCGGGACAGATAAATTCACCCCTCCACTTT